This entry concerns a single TCR beta chain. In this sample, this clonotype turned up many times. What this receptor recognizes is not known. The input lacks base qualities; no much larger clone sits a single base away. The sample comes from a study of T-cell reconstitution after alpha-beta-depleted transplantation in children (TCRdb year 2016). Some background on the complete study: Using TCR repertoire profiling, the study followed T-cell immune reconstitution in a quantitative way in children after TCRalphabeta/CD19-depleted allogeneic hematopoietic cell transplantation. Broad study findings and their caveats: The apparently early alphabetaT-cell count recovery about two months after transplant was reportedly dependent on only several hundred rapidly expanded clones derived from non-depleted graft cells. The frequencies of hyperexpanded clones fell over the following months, and after one year, T-cell counts and TCRbeta diversity were mostly attributed to newly produced T cells. In some patients, the high TCRbeta diversity seen at day 60 was put down to recipient T cells and intrathymic progenitors that had survived conditioning.

Library preparation was by PCR. The sequencing machine was an Illumina HiSeq 2500. Molecular barcoding was employed in the preparation of TCR libraries, with unique molecular identifiers being used to normalize TCRbeta repertoire quantification. The raw public data were reprocessed by TCRdb itself: fastp quality trimming at Q25, MiXCR clonotype calling, in-frame beta chains only. Each entry merges the rows of one CDR3 protein and shows their most common DNA and genes. This sample comprises under 250,000 distinct CDR3 sequences, approximately 6.3% of them detected only once. The ten largest clones take up 4.5% to 6.5% of the sample. Explained via the paper, the treatment or condition label denotes: allogeneic hematopoietic cell transplantation with graft depleted of TCRalphabeta T cells and CD19 B cells. The transplant recipients were children given TCRalphabeta/CD19-depleted allogeneic hematopoietic cell grafts.

Per the germline V gene (reference sequence), MNHNY is the CDR1 and SVGAGI is the CDR2. Compared with germline, V lacks 6 bases and J lacks 4 bases; bases without a gene match: 9. The CDR3 spans 15 residues, from the cysteine through the phenylalanine. The sequence is cut down to CDR3 DNA, 45 bases in frame from base 1. This clonotype was sampled from a boy aged 2 to 9 with acute lymphoblastic leukemia, due to receive a stem cell transplant. Recombination linked TRBV6-6 to TRBJ2-3, with 8 bases matching TRBD1. The material was PBMCs, obtained before TCRalphabeta/CD19-depleted stem cell transplant. The CDR3 reads CASRTDRDFSDTQYF. The sequence in DNA is TGTGCCAGCAGAACGGACAGGGATTTCTCAGATACGCAGTATTTT.